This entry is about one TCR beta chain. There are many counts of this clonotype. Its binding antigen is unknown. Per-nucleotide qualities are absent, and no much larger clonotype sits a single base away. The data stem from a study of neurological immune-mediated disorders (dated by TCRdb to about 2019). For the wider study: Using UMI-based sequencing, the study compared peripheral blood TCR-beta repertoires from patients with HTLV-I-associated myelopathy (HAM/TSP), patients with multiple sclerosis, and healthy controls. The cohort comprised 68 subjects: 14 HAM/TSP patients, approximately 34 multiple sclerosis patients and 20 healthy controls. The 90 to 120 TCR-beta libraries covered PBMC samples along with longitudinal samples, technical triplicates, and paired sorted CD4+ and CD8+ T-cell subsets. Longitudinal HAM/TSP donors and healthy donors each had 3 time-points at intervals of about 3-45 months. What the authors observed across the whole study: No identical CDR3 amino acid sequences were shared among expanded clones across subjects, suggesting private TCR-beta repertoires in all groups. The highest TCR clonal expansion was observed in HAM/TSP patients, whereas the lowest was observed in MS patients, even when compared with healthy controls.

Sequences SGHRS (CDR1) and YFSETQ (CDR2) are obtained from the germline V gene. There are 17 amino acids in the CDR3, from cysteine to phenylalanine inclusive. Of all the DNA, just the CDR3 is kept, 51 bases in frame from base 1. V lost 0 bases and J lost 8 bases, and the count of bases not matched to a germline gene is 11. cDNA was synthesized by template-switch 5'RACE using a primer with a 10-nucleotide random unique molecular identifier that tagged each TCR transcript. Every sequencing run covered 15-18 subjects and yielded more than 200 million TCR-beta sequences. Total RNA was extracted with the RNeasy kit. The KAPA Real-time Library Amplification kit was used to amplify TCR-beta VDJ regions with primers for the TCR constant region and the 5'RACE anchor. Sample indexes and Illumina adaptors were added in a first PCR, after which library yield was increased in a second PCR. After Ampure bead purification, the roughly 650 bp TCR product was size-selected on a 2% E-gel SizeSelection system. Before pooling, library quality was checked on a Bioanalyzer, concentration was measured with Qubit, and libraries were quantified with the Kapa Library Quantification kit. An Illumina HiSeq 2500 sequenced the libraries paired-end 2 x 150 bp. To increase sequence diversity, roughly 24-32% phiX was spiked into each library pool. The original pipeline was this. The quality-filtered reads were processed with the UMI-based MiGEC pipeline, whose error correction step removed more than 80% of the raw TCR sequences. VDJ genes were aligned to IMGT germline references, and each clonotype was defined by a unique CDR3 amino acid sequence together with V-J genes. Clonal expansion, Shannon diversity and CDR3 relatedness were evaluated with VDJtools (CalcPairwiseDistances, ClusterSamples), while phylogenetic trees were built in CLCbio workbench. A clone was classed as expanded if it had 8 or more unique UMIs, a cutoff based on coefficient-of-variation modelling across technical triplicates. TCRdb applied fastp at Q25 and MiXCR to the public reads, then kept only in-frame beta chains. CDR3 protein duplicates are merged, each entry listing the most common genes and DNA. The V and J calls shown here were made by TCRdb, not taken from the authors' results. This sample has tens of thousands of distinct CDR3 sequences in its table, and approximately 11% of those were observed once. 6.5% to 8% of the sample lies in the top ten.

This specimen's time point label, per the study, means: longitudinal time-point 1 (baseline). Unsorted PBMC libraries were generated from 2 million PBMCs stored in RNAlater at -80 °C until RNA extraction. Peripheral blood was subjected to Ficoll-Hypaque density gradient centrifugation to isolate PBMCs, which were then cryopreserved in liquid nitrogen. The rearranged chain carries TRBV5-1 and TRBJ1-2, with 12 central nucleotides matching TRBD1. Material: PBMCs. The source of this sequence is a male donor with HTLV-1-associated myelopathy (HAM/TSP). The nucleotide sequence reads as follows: TGCGCCAGCAGCTTGGCCACCGGGACAGGGGGCGTCTACGGCTACACCTTC. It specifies CASSLATGTGGVYGYTF.